The clone carrying this T cell receptor (beta chain) was seen a handful of times. Its target is unknown. A J-beta primer mix and a sample-barcoded 5' primer were used in a second PCR of about 7 to 12 cycles. From each sample, at least 2.5 million paired-end reads containing CDR3 were obtained. TCRdb analysed the 5' RACE reads with MiXCR anew, one entry per CDR3 protein. The sample shows some 1.4 million distinct CDR3 sequences, about 40% of them seen only once. These data originate in a study of blood T cells in healthy people across ages. Study-wide findings and caveats: Long-lived donors had more naive CD4+ cells and higher diversity than aged donors.

With 2 bases removed from V and 2 bases from J, the gap between germline ends came to 6 bases. Germline CDR1 and CDR2: ENHRY and SYGVKD. The CDR3 extends over 13 amino acids. Specimen: blood. This sequence joins TRBV10-3 and TRBJ2-5; D is uncertain. The sequence was collected from a woman in her late teens or twenties in good health. This chain's CDR3 is CAISEGLQETQYF. CDR3 bases: TGTGCCATCAGTGAGGGCTTACAAGAGACCCAGTACTTC.